This TCR beta chain comes out of a study of technical replicates of blood from a few donors. TCRdb keeps only in-frame clones here, not all; method: immunoSEQ multiplex PCR. The sample shows about 80,000 clones, around 94% of them seen only once. The germline V gene has CDR1 SGDLS and CDR2 YYNGEE. The CDR3 is 14 amino acids. V lost 0 bases to trimming and J lost 3 bases; unmatched junction nucleotides: 3. This receptor was taken from a human donor in good health. The sequenced sample was T cells isolated from PBMCs. V gene TRBV9 combines with J gene TRBJ2-7; 7 nucleotides align to TRBD2. The CDR3 reads CASSVAGGVYEQYF. CDR3 coding DNA: TGTGCCAGCAGCGTAGCGGGGGGAGTCTACGAGCAGTACTTC.